This T cell receptor (beta chain) was sequenced during a study of human T cells and chemical hapten exposure. Looking at the study overall: Per-sample TCR yield variability stemmed mainly from small pooled library volume differences. The study's findings and limits: Expanded TCRs clustered into significantly more large CDR3 similarity groups than controls, the analysis revealed. TCRs whose frequency exceeded 1 in 1000 remained the same following DPC sensitization.

About this clonotype itself: Antigen specificity is unknown.

Trimming stripped 3 bases from V and 1 base from J, with 7 bases between. The CDR3 consists of 14 residues. In germline, CDR1 is SNHLY, CDR2 FYNNEI. The time point is: pre-sensitization, week 0. The treatment denotes: therapeutic diphenylcyclopropenone sensitization with weekly scalp DPC. In the original analysis: The median was 95,638 TCRs per sample, ranging roughly 20,000 to 750,000. TCRdb re-analysed the RACE reads in MiXCR, keeping a single row per CDR3 protein. These V and J calls rely on TCRdb rather than the paper's analysis. Of about 74,000 distinct CDR3 sequences listed, less than 15% are singletons.

Sample: whole blood, taken in connection with sensitization to the hapten diphenylcyclopropenone (DPC). This sequence was found in a woman between 50 and 59 years old with alopecia areata. Some clones in this sample may be carry-over from other donors' samples. This chain uses TRBV2 with TRBJ2-1; weak D call: TRBD1 (6 bases). In nucleotides, the CDR3 is TGTGCCAGCAGTGACAGGGGATCCTACAATGAGCAGTTCTTC. Protein: CASSDRGSYNEQFF.